The 22 T cell receptor beta chains below all came from one sample that was sequenced in a study of T cell responses to AZD1222 COVID-19 vaccine. Sequenced by immunoSEQ multiplex PCR; TCRdb stores in-frame clones only, minus some. This table has about 110,000 clones, about 86% appearing once. The source was peripheral blood, collected on day 0 of AZD1222 vaccination. The receptor set was obtained from an adult in good health.

V usage is TRBV9 and J usage is TRBJ1-6, with D maybe TRBD1 (5 bases). The CDR3 consists of 16 residues. Germline assignment: CDR1 SGDLS and CDR2 YYNGEE. V was cut by 0 bases and J by 7 bases, with 14 bases left in between. The CDR3 DNA reads as TGTGCCAGCAGCGTAGAGGTCGGGACTCCAAATTCACCCCTCCACTTT. It codes for CASSVEVGTPNSPLHF.

This chain links TRBV19 with TRBJ1-1; 8 bases are a match to TRBD1. This CDR3 comprises 17 residues. J lost 4 bases, V lost 0 bases, and 10 bases had no gene match. CDR1 LNHDA and CDR2 SQIVND come from the germline V gene (reference sequence). This CDR3 is CASSIDRRTGIFTEAFF. Written as DNA, the CDR3 is TGTGCCAGTAGTATAGATCGGAGGACAGGGATTTTCACTGAAGCTTTCTTT.

The rearrangement uses TRBV5-1 and TRBJ2-5; D tentatively fits TRBD1 or TRBD2 (5 bases each). Germline V gives CDR1 SGHRS, CDR2 YFSETQ. V lost 4 bases and J lost 4, with 20 bases in between. CDR3 length equals 16 residues. As DNA, the CDR3 is TGCGCCAGCAGCCCCGGGACGGGAAGAAATGGAGAGACCCAGTACTTC. Protein product: CASSPGTGRNGETQYF.

Only one count was recorded for this clone. This chain uses TRBV7-2 with TRBJ2-1, with TRBD2 identical over 12 bases. Germline CDR1 is SGHTA and CDR2 is FQGNSA. Germline trimming cut 1 base from V and 8 bases from J; bases unmatched to any gene: 3. CDR3 length equals 15 residues. CDR3 protein: CASSLDLAGGDEQFF. The CDR3 region has the DNA TGTGCCAGCAGCTTAGACCTAGCGGGGGGGGATGAGCAGTTCTTC.

This clone came up once. The chain couples TRBV7-2 to TRBJ1-1, with D maybe TRBD1 (6 bases). CDR1 is SGHTA and CDR2 is FQGNSA in the germline V gene. The V end was cut by 1 base, the J end by 8 bases, with 11 bases between. The CDR3 length is 13 residues. The CDR3 spells CASSLGQGREAFF. In DNA form, the CDR3 reads TGTGCCAGCAGCTTAGGGCAGGGGCGGGAAGCTTTCTTT.

This clone has only a few counts. As DNA, the CDR3 is TGTGCCAGCAGTTTATATAGCAGGCCGCTGGTTTCACCCCTCCACTTT. This sequence encodes CASSLYSRPLVSPLHF. The chain carries TRBV28 and TRBJ1-6; no firm D call. V dropped 1 base and J dropped 9 bases, with 16 bases sitting between them. Germline values: CDR1 MDHEN, CDR2 SYDVKM. The CDR3 is 16 residues long.

V gene TRBV3-1 (or the pseudogene TRBV3-2) combines with J gene TRBJ1-1; TRBD1 agrees at 10 bases. The V gene's germline CDR1 is LGHDT and CDR2 YNNKEL (reference sequence). The junction had 11 bases not matched to a gene; V was cut back by 5 bases and J by 11 bases. CDR3 length equals 14 residues. Written as DNA, the CDR3 is TGTGCCAGCAGCGCCCGGGACAGGGGATCCGGGGCTTTCTTT. It codes for CASSARDRGSGAFF.

The chain combines TRBV4-1 with TRBJ1-3, with 8 bases that match TRBD1. V dropped 0 bases and J dropped 4; count of bases not matched to a gene: 14. The CDR3 spans 19 residues. CDR1 and CDR2 (germline): MGHRA, YSYEKL. CDR3 DNA: TGCGCCAGCAGCCAAGATCTTTCCCTTCAGGGGGCGGACGGAAACACCATATATTTT. Protein: CASSQDLSLQGADGNTIYF.

V usage is TRBV15 and J usage is TRBJ1-2, with D perhaps matching TRBD1 (5 bases). The CDR3 is 15 amino acids. The germline CDR1 and CDR2 sequences are LNHNV and YYDKDF (reference sequence). The V end was cut by 0 bases, the J end by 5 bases, with 13 bases between. The CDR3 is CATSRDRGEAYGYTF. CDR3 nucleotides: TGTGCCACCAGCAGAGATCGGGGGGAGGCATATGGCTACACCTTC.

The V call is TRBV10-2, the J call TRBJ2-7; 14 nucleotides line up with TRBD2. Germline CDR1 and CDR2: WSHSY and SAAADI. This CDR3 has 16 residues. V lost 6 bases to trimming and J lost 2 bases; unmatched junction nucleotides: 6. CDR3 DNA sequence: TGCGCCAGCAGGGGACTAGCGGGGGACTTGACCTACGAGCAGTACTTC. Translated, it gives CASRGLAGDLTYEQYF.

This clone was seen a single time. The gene calls are TRBV25-1 and TRBJ2-1; a possible D gene is TRBD2 (6 bases). The length of the CDR3 is 15 residues. The germline gives CDR1 MGHDK, CDR2 SYGVNS. Deletions cut 5 bases from V and 2 bases from J, with 13 bases between. CDR3 bases: TGTGCCAGCAGTAAAATCGGGGGAGCCTACAATGAGCAGTTCTTC. It codes for CASSKIGGAYNEQFF. The whole variable domain, filled in from reference TRBV25-1 and TRBJ2-1, reads EADIYQTPRYLVIGTGKKITLECSQTMGHDKMYWYQQDPGMELHLIHYSYGVNSTEKGDLSSESTVSRIRTEHFPLTLESARPSHTSQYLCASSKIGGAYNEQFFGPGTRLTVL.

The chain uses TRBV7-2 and TRBJ2-3, with 9 bases lining up with TRBD1. The germline V gene encodes CDR1 SGHTA and CDR2 FQGNSA. V was pared by 5 bases and J by 9 bases, with 12 bases of the junction left unmatched. CDR3 length: 15 amino acids. CDR3 loop: CASSRGTGISGTQYF. For the CDR3, the DNA is TGTGCCAGCAGCCGCGGGACAGGGATTTCGGGGACGCAGTATTTT. The variable domain in full, with the rest retrieved from reference TRBV7-2 and TRBJ2-3, is GAGVSQSPSNKVTEKGKDVELRCDPISGHTALYWYRQSLGQGLEFLIYFQGNSAPDKSGLPSDRFSAERTGGSVSTLTIQRTQQEDSAVYLCASSRGTGISGTQYFGPGTRLTVL.

The chain carries TRBV5-1 and TRBJ1-4; 12 bases fit TRBD1. Trimming cost V 0 bases and J 11 bases; bases outside gene matches: 2. Germline V CDR1 and CDR2: SGHRS, YFSETQ. The CDR3 contains 14 residues. The CDR3 loop is CASSLEGQGAKLFF. Here the CDR3 DNA reads TGCGCCAGCAGCTTGGAGGGACAGGGGGCGAAACTGTTTTTT.

The chain carries TRBV18 and TRBJ1-1, with D possibly matching TRBD1 (5 bases). Germline V CDR1 and CDR2: KGHSH, LQKENI. The V gene lost 3 bases and the J gene lost 1 base, with 15 bases spanning the gap. The CDR3 spans 16 residues. CDR3 coding DNA: TGTGCCAGCTCACCCCGACAGTCCGGGCGGAACACTGAAGCTTTCTTT. Translating gives CASSPRQSGRNTEAFF.

The chain has TRBV30 and TRBJ2-3; possible D gene TRBD1, 6 bases. V lost 6 bases to trimming and J lost 2 bases, with 15 bases between them. This CDR3 region has 14 residues. The V gene's germline CDR1 is GTSNPN and CDR2 SVGIG (reference sequence). The CDR3 nucleotides read TGTGCCTGTCCGGCAGGGGTTGACACAGATACGCAGTATTTT. Translating gives CACPAGVDTDTQYF.

In nucleotides, the CDR3 is TGTGCCAGCAGTCCGCAGACAGGGATGAACTATGGCTACACCTTC. This sequence encodes CASSPQTGMNYGYTF. V is TRBV6-5 and J is TRBJ1-2, with 7 bases identical to TRBD1. The CDR3 has 15 amino acids. V gave up 5 bases and J gave up 2 bases; unmatched junction bases: 8. CDR1 is MNHEY and CDR2 is SVGAGI in the germline V gene.

V gene TRBV5-1 combines with J gene TRBJ1-4, with 8 bases identical to TRBD1. From germline, CDR1 is SGHRS and CDR2 YFSETQ. The CDR3 extends over 13 amino acids. After removal of 5 bases from V and 8 bases from J, the junction contained 5 bases not matched to a gene. CDR3 bases: TGCGCCAGCAGGCGGACAGGGCAGGAAAAACTGTTTTTT. Translating gives CASRRTGQEKLFF.

This clone showed up just once. The V and J genes are TRBV10-3 and TRBJ1-2, with a tentative D call TRBD1 (6 bases). CDR1 and CDR2 (germline): ENHRY, SYGVKD. The V and J ends lost 0 bases and 2 bases respectively, with 13 bases between them. This CDR3 has 16 amino acids. The CDR3 is CAISESFGQPNYGYTF. For the CDR3, the DNA is TGTGCCATCAGTGAGTCGTTCGGACAGCCCAACTATGGCTACACCTTC.

The genes are TRBV6-5 and TRBJ1-5, with D possibly matching TRBD1 (5 bases). The CDR3 is 14 amino acids. In germline, CDR1 is MNHEY, CDR2 SVGAGI. V was clipped by 0 bases and J by 7 bases, with 10 bases between them. DNA for the CDR3: TGTGCCAGCAGTTACTCGGCAGGGCGCCAGCCCCAGCATTTT. Its protein product is CASSYSAGRQPQHF.

The V and J genes are TRBV28 and TRBJ1-6, with D uncertain. The V and J ends lost 2 bases and 6 bases respectively, with 5 bases between them. In germline, CDR1 is MDHEN, CDR2 SYDVKM. CDR3 length: 13 amino acids. The CDR3 sequence: CASSLGTNSPLHF. The CDR3 DNA reads as TGTGCCAGCAGTTTAGGCACTAATTCACCCCTCCACTTT. Full variable domain (missing parts from reference TRBV28 and TRBJ1-6): DVKVTQSSRYLVKRTGEKVFLECVQDMDHENMFWYRQDPGLGLRLIYFSYDVKMKEKGDIPEGYSVSREKKERFSLILESASTNQTSMYLCASSLGTNSPLHFGNGTRLTVT.

The chain recombines TRBV5-8 with TRBJ1-2; 9 bases map to TRBD1. V gave up 4 bases and J gave up 3 bases; unmatched junction bases: 1. CDR1 SGHTS and CDR2 YDEGEE come from the germline V gene. The CDR3 totals 13 residues. The CDR3 reads CASSGQGYYGYTF. CDR3 DNA: TGTGCCAGCAGCGGACAGGGGTACTATGGCTACACCTTC. Full variable domain (remainder filled in from reference TRBV5-8 and TRBJ1-2): EAGVTQSPTHLIKTRGQQATLRCSPISGHTSVYWYQQALGLGLQFLLWYDEGEERNRGNFPPRFSGRQFPNYSSELNVNALELEDSALYLCASSGQGYYGYTFGSGTRLTVV.

The V gene is TRBV10-1, the J gene TRBJ1-2; D call uncertain. The CDR3 covers 13 residues. CDR1 and CDR2 from the germline V gene are WNHNN and SYGVQD (reference sequence). Trimming removed 8 bases from V and 0 bases from J, with 10 bases in between. As DNA, the CDR3 is TGCGCCAGCTCGGCGACGGCTAACTATGGCTACACCTTC. Translating gives CASSATANYGYTF.